Included here is one T cell receptor (beta chain) sequence, with context. Its antigen is unknown. These data belong to a study of CD8 T cells in ankylosing spondylitis. General study points: Disease-associated clones were reportedly significantly overrepresented in matched ankylosing spondylitis synovial fluid. Apparently characteristic of ankylosing spondylitis blood was a TCR beta motif (about 8 highly homologous variants). In synovial fluid and blood from reactive arthritis, some motif variants were previously reported.

The junction had 10 bases not matched to a gene; V was cut back by 8 bases and J by 4 bases. The CDR3 runs to 16 residues. The V gene's germline CDR1 is SNHLY and CDR2 FYNNEI. TCRdb used MiXCR to reprocess the 5' RACE reads, holding one entry per CDR3 protein. The table includes under 450,000 distinct CDR3 sequences, 20% to 25% detected once. Sequencing was done on a sample of blood, either unsorted or a sorted T cell fraction (not recorded which). The clonotype comes from a male donor with ankylosing spondylitis or in good health (not recorded which). This sequence joins TRBV2 and TRBJ2-2; 10 bases are a match to TRBD1. The CDR3 DNA follows: TGTGCCAGCGAAGGGACAGGGGCCTTGGGCACCGGGGAGCTGTTTTTT. This translates into CASEGTGALGTGELFF.